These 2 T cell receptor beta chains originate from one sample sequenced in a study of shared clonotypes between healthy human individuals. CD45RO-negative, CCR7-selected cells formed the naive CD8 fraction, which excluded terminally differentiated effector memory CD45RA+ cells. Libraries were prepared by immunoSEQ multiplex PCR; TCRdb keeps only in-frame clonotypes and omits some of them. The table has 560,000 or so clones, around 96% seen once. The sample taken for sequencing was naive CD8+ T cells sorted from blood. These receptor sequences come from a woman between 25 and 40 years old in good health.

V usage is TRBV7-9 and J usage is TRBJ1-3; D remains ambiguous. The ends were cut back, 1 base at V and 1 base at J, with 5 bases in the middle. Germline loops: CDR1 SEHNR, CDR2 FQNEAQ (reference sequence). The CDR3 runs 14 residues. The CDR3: CASSLGASGNTIYF. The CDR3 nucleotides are TGTGCCAGCAGCTTAGGGGCATCTGGAAACACCATATATTTT.

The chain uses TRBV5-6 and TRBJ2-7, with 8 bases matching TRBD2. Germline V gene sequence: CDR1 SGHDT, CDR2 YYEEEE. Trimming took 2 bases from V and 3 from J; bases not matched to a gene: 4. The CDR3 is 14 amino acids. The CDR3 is CASSFSGLVYEQYF. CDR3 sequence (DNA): TGTGCCAGCAGCTTTTCGGGACTAGTCTACGAGCAGTACTTC.